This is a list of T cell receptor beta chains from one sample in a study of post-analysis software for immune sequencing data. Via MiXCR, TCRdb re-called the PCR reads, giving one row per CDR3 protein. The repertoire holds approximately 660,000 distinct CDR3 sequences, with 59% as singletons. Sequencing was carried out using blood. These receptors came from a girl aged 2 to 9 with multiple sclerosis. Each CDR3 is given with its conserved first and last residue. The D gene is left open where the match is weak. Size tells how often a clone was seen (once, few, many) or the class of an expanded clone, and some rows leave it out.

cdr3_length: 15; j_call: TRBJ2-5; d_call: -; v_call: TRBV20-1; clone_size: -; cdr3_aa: CSATSGSGNQETQYF; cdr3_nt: TGCAGTGCTACTTCGGGTAGCGGCAATCAAGAGACCCAGTACTTC
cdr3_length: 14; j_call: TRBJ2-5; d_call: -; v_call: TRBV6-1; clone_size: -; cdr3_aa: CASSEAPGRETQYF; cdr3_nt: TGTGCCAGCAGTGAAGCGCCAGGCCGGGAGACCCAGTACTTC
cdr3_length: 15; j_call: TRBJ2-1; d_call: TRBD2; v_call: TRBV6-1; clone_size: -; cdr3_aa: CASSDRASGRVEQFF; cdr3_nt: TGTGCCAGCAGTGATAGGGCTAGCGGGAGGGTTGAGCAGTTCTTC
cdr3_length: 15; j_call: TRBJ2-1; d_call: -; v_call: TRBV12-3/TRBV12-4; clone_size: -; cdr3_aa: CASRPFGSSYNEQFF; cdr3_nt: TGTGCCAGCAGGCCCTTCGGGAGCTCCTACAATGAGCAGTTCTTC
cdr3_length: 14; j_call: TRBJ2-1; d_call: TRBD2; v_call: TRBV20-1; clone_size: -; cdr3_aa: CSAWASGSGIEQFF; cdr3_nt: TGCAGTGCTTGGGCTAGCGGGAGCGGGATTGAGCAGTTCTTC
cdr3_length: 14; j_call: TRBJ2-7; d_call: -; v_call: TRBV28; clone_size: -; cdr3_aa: CASSLPGAAGEQYF; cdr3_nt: TGTGCTAGCAGTCTACCCGGGGCGGCGGGCGAGCAGTACTTC
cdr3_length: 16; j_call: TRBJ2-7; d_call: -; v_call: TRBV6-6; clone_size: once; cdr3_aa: CASSYSVQGGWNEQYF; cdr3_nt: TGTGCCAGCAGTTACTCAGTGCAGGGAGGTTGGAATGAGCAGTACTTC
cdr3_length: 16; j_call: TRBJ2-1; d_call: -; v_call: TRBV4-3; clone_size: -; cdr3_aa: CASSQREGGGNNEQFF; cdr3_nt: TGCGCCAGCAGCCAAAGAGAGGGGGGGGGCAACAATGAGCAGTTCTTC
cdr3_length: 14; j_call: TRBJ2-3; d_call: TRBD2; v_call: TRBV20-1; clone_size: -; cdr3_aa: CRVGRDSSTDTQYF; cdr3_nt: TGCAGAGTAGGGAGGGACTCTAGCACAGATACGCAGTATTTT
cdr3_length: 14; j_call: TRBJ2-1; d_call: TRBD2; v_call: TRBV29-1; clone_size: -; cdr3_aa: CGVERGGTIPEQFF; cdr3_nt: TGCGGCGTTGAACGGGGGGGGACTATCCCGGAGCAGTTCTTC
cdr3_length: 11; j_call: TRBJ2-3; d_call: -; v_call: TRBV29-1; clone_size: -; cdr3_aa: CSVEGADTQYF; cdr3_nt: TGCAGCGTTGAGGGGGCGGATACGCAGTATTTT
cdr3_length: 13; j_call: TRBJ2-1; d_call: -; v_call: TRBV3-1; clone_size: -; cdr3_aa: CASRQPASNEQFF; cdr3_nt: TGTGCCAGCAGACAACCAGCGTCGAATGAGCAGTTCTTC
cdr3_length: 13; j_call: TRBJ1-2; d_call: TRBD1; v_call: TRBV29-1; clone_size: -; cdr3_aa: CSTQVSGGGGYTF; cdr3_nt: TGCAGCACCCAGGTCTCAGGGGGCGGCGGCTACACCTTC
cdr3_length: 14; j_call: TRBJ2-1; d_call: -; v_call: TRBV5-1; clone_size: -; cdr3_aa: CASSLPPESNEQFF; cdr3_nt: TGCGCCAGCAGCCTACCCCCGGAGTCCAATGAGCAGTTCTTC
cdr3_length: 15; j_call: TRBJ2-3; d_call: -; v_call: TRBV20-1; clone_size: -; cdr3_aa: CSSQGGNGFTDTQYF; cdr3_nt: TGCAGTTCTCAGGGCGGAAATGGGTTCACAGATACGCAGTATTTT
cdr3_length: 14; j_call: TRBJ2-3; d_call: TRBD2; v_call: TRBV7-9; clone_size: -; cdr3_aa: CASSRAGVSDTQYF; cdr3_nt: TGTGCCAGCAGCCGAGCGGGAGTGTCGGATACGCAGTATTTT
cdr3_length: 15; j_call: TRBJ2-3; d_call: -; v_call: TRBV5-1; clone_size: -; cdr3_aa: CASSLAGYQLDTQYF; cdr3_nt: TGCGCCAGCAGCTTGGCCGGATATCAACTAGATACGCAGTATTTT
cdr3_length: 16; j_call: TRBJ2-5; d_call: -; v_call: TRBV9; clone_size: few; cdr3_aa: CASSLPRRYNQETQYF; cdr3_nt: TGTGCCAGCAGCCTCCCCCGACGGTACAACCAAGAGACCCAGTACTTC
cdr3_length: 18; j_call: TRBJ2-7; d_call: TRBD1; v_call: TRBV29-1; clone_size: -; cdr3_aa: CSVVEGASVGTGNYEQYF; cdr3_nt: TGCAGCGTTGTCGAGGGTGCGAGTGTCGGGACAGGGAACTACGAGCAGTACTTC
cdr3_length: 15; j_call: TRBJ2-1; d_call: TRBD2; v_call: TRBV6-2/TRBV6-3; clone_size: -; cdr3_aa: CASRRSGGDYNEQFF; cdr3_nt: TGTGCCAGCAGACGGAGCGGGGGTGACTACAATGAGCAGTTCTTC
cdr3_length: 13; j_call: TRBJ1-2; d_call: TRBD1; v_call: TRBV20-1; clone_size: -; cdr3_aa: CSAKTQGGSGYTF; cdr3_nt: TGCAGTGCTAAGACACAGGGGGGGTCTGGCTACACCTTC
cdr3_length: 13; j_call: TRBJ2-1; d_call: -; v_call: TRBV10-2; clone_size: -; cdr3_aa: CASSGGTDNEQFF; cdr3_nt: TGCGCCAGCAGTGGTGGGACTGACAATGAGCAGTTCTTC
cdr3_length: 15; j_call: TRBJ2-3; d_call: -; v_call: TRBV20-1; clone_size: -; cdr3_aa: CSAHGSRTSTDTQYF; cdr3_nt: TGCAGTGCCCATGGTAGCAGAACTAGCACAGATACGCAGTATTTT
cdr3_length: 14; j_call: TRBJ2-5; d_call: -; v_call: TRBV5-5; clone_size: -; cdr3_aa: CASSLGAWGETQYF; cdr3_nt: TGTGCCAGCAGCTTGGGTGCGTGGGGAGAGACCCAGTACTTC
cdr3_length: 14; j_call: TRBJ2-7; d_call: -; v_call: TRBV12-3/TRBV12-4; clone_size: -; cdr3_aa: CASSLTSTTYEQYF; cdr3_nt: TGTGCCAGCAGTTTAACGTCGACTACCTACGAGCAGTACTTC
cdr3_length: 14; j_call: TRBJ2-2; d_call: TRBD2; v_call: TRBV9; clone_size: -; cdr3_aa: CASSIGGGTGELFF; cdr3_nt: TGTGCCAGCAGCATTGGGGGGGGTACCGGGGAGCTGTTTTTT
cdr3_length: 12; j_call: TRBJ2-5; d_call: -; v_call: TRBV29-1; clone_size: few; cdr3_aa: CSVGQAQETQYF; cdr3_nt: TGCAGCGTTGGTCAGGCTCAAGAGACCCAGTACTTC
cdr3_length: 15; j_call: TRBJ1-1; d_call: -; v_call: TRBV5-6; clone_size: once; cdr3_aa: CASSLSRRGETEAFF; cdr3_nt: TGTGCCAGCAGCTTGTCCAGGCGAGGGGAGACTGAAGCTTTCTTT
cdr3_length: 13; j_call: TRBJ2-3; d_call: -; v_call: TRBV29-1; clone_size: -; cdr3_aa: CSVDTYRADTQYF; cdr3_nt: TGCAGCGTTGATACTTATCGGGCAGATACGCAGTATTTT
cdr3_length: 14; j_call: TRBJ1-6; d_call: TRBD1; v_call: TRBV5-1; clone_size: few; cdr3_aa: CASSQDRVNSPLHF; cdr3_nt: TGCGCCAGCAGCCAGGACAGGGTGAACTCACCCCTCCACTTT
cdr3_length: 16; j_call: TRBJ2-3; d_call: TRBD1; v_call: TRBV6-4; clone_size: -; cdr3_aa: CASTLLGRGSTDTQYF; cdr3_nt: TGTGCCAGCACTCTTTTAGGCAGGGGGAGCACAGATACGCAGTATTTT
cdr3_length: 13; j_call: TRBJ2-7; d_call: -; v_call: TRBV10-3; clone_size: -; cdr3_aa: CASIDSNSYEQYF; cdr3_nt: TGTGCCTCCATTGACTCTAACTCCTACGAGCAGTACTTC
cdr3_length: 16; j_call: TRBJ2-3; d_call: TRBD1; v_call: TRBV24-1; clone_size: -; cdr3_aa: CATSDRQGASTDTQYF; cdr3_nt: TGTGCCACCAGTGATCGACAGGGGGCTAGCACAGATACGCAGTATTTT
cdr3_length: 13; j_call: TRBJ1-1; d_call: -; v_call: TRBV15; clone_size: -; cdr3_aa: CATGGGRSTEAFF; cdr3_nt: TGTGCCACAGGAGGGGGGCGAAGCACTGAAGCTTTCTTT
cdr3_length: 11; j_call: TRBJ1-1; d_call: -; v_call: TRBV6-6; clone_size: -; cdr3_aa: CASGPSTEAFF; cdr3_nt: TGTGCCTCCGGGCCGTCCACTGAAGCTTTCTTT
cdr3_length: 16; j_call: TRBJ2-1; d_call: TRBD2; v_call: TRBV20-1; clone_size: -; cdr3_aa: CSAHVIRGRETDEQFF; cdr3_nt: TGCAGTGCTCACGTCATCCGTGGGCGGGAGACCGATGAGCAGTTCTTC
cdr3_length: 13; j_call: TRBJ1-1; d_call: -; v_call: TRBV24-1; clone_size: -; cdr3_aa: CATSGTTNTEAFF; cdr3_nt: TGTGCCACCAGTGGTACTACTAACACTGAAGCTTTCTTT
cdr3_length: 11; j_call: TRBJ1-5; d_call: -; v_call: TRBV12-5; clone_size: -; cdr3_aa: CASGEDQPQHF; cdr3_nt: TGTGCTAGTGGCGAGGATCAGCCCCAGCATTTT
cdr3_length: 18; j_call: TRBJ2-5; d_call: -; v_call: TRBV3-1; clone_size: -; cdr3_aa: CASSQEPGGPEEQGTQYF; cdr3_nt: TGTGCCAGCAGCCAAGAGCCCGGGGGCCCGGAGGAGCAAGGGACCCAGTACTTC
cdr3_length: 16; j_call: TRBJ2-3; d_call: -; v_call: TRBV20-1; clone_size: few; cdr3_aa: CSARGGDERGTDTQYF; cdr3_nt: TGCAGTGCTAGAGGAGGCGATGAGAGAGGCACAGATACGCAGTATTTT
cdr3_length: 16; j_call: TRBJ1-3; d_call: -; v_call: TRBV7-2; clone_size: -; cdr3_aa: CASTPGRHLLGNTIYF; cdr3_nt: TGTGCCAGCACCCCCGGTAGACATTTACTTGGAAACACCATATATTTT
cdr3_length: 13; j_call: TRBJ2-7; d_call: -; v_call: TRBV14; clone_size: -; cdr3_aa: CASSQTEMSEQYF; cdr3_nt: TGTGCCAGCAGCCAGACTGAGATGAGCGAGCAGTACTTC
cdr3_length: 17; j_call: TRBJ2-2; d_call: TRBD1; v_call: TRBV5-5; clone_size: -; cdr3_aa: CASRLKQLPGGTGELFF; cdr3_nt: TGTGCCAGCAGACTGAAACAACTCCCAGGGGGCACCGGGGAGCTGTTTTTT
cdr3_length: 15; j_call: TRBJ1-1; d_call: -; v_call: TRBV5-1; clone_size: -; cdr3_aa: CASSSLSGQGTEAFF; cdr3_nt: TGCGCCAGCAGCTCCCTCTCGGGGCAGGGAACTGAAGCTTTCTTT
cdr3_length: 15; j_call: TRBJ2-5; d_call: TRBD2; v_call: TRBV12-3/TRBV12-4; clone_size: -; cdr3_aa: CASRLAGETQETQYF; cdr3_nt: TGTGCCAGCAGACTAGCGGGGGAAACTCAAGAGACCCAGTACTTC
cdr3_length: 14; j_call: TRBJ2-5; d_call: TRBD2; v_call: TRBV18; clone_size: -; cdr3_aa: CASSPPAGVGTQYF; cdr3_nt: TGTGCCAGCTCACCACCGGCGGGAGTTGGGACCCAGTACTTC
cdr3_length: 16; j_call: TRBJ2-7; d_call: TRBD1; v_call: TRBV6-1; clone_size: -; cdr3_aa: CASSEAGTAFSYEQYF; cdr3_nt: TGTGCCAGCAGTGAGGCTGGGACAGCGTTCTCCTACGAGCAGTACTTC
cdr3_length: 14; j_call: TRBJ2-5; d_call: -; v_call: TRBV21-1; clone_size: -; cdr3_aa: CASSKSSGRREQYF; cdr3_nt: TGTGCCAGCAGCAAATCCAGCGGGAGAAGGGAGCAGTACTTC
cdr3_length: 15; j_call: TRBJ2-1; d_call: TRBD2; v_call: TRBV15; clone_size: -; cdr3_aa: CATSRDRAGTNEQFF; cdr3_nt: TGTGCCACCAGCAGAGATCGAGCGGGGACGAATGAGCAGTTCTTC
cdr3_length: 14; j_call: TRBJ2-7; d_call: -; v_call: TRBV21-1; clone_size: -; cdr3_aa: CASSIRDGAYEQYF; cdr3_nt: TGTGCCAGCAGCATCCGGGACGGTGCCTACGAGCAGTACTTC
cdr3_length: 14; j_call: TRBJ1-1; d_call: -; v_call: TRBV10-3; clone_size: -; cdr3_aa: CAISLRELGTEAFF; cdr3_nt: TGTGCCATCAGCCTCAGGGAGTTGGGCACTGAAGCTTTCTTT